Here is one T cell receptor beta chain with its context. What it recognizes is unknown. The data were obtained in a study of cytomegalovirus exposure and HLA in healthy donors. Trimming shortened V by 5 bases and J by 0 bases, and 7 bases separated the two germline ends. The CDR3 has 13 residues. The germline gives CDR1 MNHEY, CDR2 SVGAGI. Study-wide findings and caveats: Usually a TCR sequence was rare, but some public TCRs were found in many donors. Only CMV serostatus was available as immune exposure information.

These donors, healthy bone marrow donors, were studied. Nominal health characterized the donors when sampled, though unrecorded immune exposures were likely. It was with 60 Vbeta and 13 Jbeta primers that the PCR ran. Assay used: immunoSEQ multiplex PCR; TCRdb lists only in-frame clones, some missing. This table has some 210,000 clones, around 81% appearing once. The source material was PBMCs. The chain carries TRBV6-5 and TRBJ1-1, with a weak D call TRBD1 (5 bases). The clonotype was recovered from a woman aged 50 to 60 in good health and CMV-seropositive. CDR3 sequence: CASSDSMNTEAFF. The DNA for the CDR3 is TGTGCCAGCAGTGACAGCATGAACACTGAAGCTTTCTTT.